These 23 T cell receptor beta chains were sequenced from one sample in a study of T cells after yellow fever vaccination (dated by TCRdb to 2018 to 2020). Interpreted using the paper, the treatment or condition label stands for: live attenuated yellow fever vaccine strain. Receptor amplification or capture employed 5' RACE. TCRdb shows the sequencer as Illumina NovaSeq 6000. TCRdb passed the public sequencing reads through fastp at Q25 and MiXCR, retaining productive beta sequences. Duplicate CDR3 protein sequences are folded into a single record with the most common DNA and genes. In all, the sample holds around 300,000 distinct CDR3 sequences, and approximately 4.5% of those were seen once. In total, the top ten clones hold approximately 19% of the sample. Sequencing was performed on PBMCs, taken 15 days after the yellow fever booster vaccination. These receptors came from a man younger than 30 who received the YFV17D yellow fever vaccine.

A few counts support this clonotype. V and J are TRBV29-1 and TRBJ1-1; the D gene is possibly TRBD1 (5 bases). The length of the CDR3 is 13 residues. The V and J ends lost 2 bases and 3 bases respectively, with 10 bases between them. Looked up from germline, CDR1 is SQVTM and CDR2 is ANQGSEA. CDR3 DNA: TGCAGCGTTGAATCAGGGCTGGACACTGAAGCTTTCTTT. Translation gives CSVESGLDTEAFF.

This clonotype showed up many times. V and J are TRBV6-6 and TRBJ1-1, with D maybe TRBD1 (6 bases). The V gene lost 8 bases and the J gene lost 2 bases, with 18 bases spanning the gap. CDR1 is MNHNY, CDR2 SVGAGI, per germline (reference sequence). The CDR3 runs 15 residues. CDR3 nucleotides: TGTGCCAGCCTCGAGTTCTCCGGGACAAACACTGAAGCTTTCTTT. This gives the protein CASLEFSGTNTEAFF.

This clonotype was seen only a few times. This chain joins TRBV6-1 and TRBJ2-7; D unclear. Germline CDR1 and CDR2: MNHNS and SASEGT. Trimming left V 1 base short and J 0 bases short, with 7 bases between. This CDR3 comprises 14 residues. DNA for the CDR3: TGTGCCAGCAGTGAAGTTGAGAGCTCCTACGAGCAGTACGTC. Amino acid sequence: CASSEVESSYEQYV.

The chain recombines TRBV3-1 with TRBJ1-2; D not certain. Germline V gives CDR1 LGHDT, CDR2 YNNKEL (reference sequence). The CDR3 loop spans 13 amino acids. V was shortened by 0 bases and J by 6 bases, with 8 bases between the two germline ends. The DNA of the CDR3 is TGTGCCAGCAGCCAAGATTTCAGCGATGGCTACACCTTC. Translated, it gives CASSQDFSDGYTF.

This sequence joins TRBV5-5 and TRBJ1-4, with a weak D call TRBD1 (5 bases). This CDR3 is 14 amino acids long. Germline values: CDR1 SGHKS, CDR2 YYEKEE (reference sequence). The V gene lost 4 bases and the J gene lost 8 bases, with 15 bases spanning the gap. CDR3 DNA: TGTGCCAGCAGCCATGAGGGGACCAGAGAAAAACTGTTTTTT. Translation gives CASSHEGTREKLFF.

The rearrangement uses TRBV9 and TRBJ1-3; D not resolved. V was shortened by 0 bases and J by 5 bases, with 15 bases between the two germline ends. Germline lookup yields CDR1 SGDLS and CDR2 YYNGEE. This CDR3 region has 16 residues. The CDR3 here is CASSVAPGRDRNTIYF. The CDR3 DNA is TGTGCCAGCAGCGTAGCTCCCGGCCGAGACCGAAACACCATATATTTT.

J is TRBJ1-2 and V is TRBV5-1; 7 bases map to TRBD1. In germline, CDR1 is SGHRS, CDR2 YFSETQ. Trimming cost V 0 bases and J 1 base; bases outside gene matches: 6. This CDR3 spans 16 amino acids. Here the CDR3 reads CASSLVGGQDNYGYTF. CDR3 nucleotide sequence: TGCGCCAGCAGCTTGGTCGGCGGACAGGATAACTATGGCTACACCTTC.

This clonotype was detected ten times or more. The rearrangement uses TRBV12-3 or TRBV12-4 and TRBJ1-1; 7 bases are shared with TRBD1. V dropped 3 bases and J dropped 5; count of bases not matched to a gene: 3. The CDR3 runs to 13 residues. The CDR3 nucleotides are TGTGCCAGCAGTTTCGGACAGGAGACTGAAGCTTTCTTT. Its translation is CASSFGQETEAFF.

This clonotype was counted ten times or more. The chain couples TRBV5-6 to TRBJ2-3; D unclear. The germline V gene encodes CDR1 SGHDT and CDR2 YYEEEE. V gave up 5 bases and J gave up 0 bases, with 7 bases separating them. This CDR3 is 13 amino acids long. CDR3 nucleotides: TGTGCCAGCAGTCACGACAGCACAGATACGCAGTATTTT. It encodes CASSHDSTDTQYF.

This clonotype was observed at least ten times. V is TRBV5-1 and J is TRBJ1-1, with D unresolved. The CDR3 has 14 amino acids. CDR1 is SGHRS, CDR2 YFSETQ, per germline. The V gene lost 0 bases and the J gene lost 1 base, with 7 bases spanning the gap. The CDR3 DNA sequence: TGCGCCAGCAGCTTGGAAAGGACGAACACTGAAGCTTTCTTT. This gives the protein CASSLERTNTEAFF.

This clonotype occurred a few times. The chain has TRBV29-1 and TRBJ1-2; 7 bases map to TRBD1. V was pared by 1 base and J by 5 bases, with 10 bases of the junction left unmatched. Germline assignment: CDR1 SQVTM and CDR2 ANQGSEA. CDR3 length: 15 amino acids. In DNA, the CDR3 is TGCAGCGTTGAAGGTTCTGGGGACAGTAAATATGGCTACACCTTC. It yields the protein CSVEGSGDSKYGYTF.

This clonotype showed up many times. The chain joins TRBV3-1 to TRBJ2-7; the match to TRBD1 covers 7 bases. From germline, CDR1 is LGHDT and CDR2 YNNKEL (reference sequence). The V gene end was trimmed by 5 bases and the J gene end by 1 base; junction bases not matched to a gene: 5. The CDR3 has 14 amino acids. The CDR3 here is CASSYWTGSYEQYF. DNA for the CDR3: TGTGCCAGCAGCTACTGGACAGGATCCTACGAGCAGTACTTC.

This clonotype was seen a handful of times. V and J are TRBV7-9 and TRBJ1-6, with TRBD1 identical over 7 bases. CDR1 and CDR2 from the germline V gene are SEHNR and FQNEAQ (reference sequence). The CDR3 runs 16 residues. V trimming: 0 bases; J trimming: 7 bases; junction bases outside the gene matches: 6. The CDR3, as DNA: TGTGCCAGCAGCTTAGCGGCAGGGGGGTGGAATTCACCCCTCCACTTT. Protein: CASSLAAGGWNSPLHF.

This clonotype appeared many times. V gene TRBV9 combines with J gene TRBJ2-5; tentatively, D is TRBD1 (8 bases). Trimming removed 4 bases at V and 2 bases at J, with 18 bases between. This CDR3 comprises 16 residues. Germline CDR1 and CDR2: SGDLS and YYNGEE. DNA for the CDR3: TGTGCCAGCAGCCCACAGGGGGGGCGACGTCAAGAGACCCAGTACTTC. Amino acid sequence: CASSPQGGRRQETQYF.

This clonotype turned up a few times. CDR3 bases: TGTGCCAGCAGCCAATTAGGGCCGACCCCAGAGACCCAGTACTTC. Translating gives CASSQLGPTPETQYF. The V and J genes are TRBV4-2 and TRBJ2-5; no definite D call. Trimming took 2 bases from V and 4 from J, leaving 14 bases between them. CDR1 is LGHNA and CDR2 is YNFKEQ in the germline V gene. The CDR3 extends over 15 amino acids.

This clonotype was observed a handful of times. V usage is TRBV4-3 and J usage is TRBJ2-5; no reliable D call. This CDR3 region has 15 residues. Trimming shortened V by 0 bases and J by 2 bases, and 10 bases separated the two germline ends. The germline V gene encodes CDR1 LGHNA and CDR2 YSLEER. The CDR3 protein is CASSQDRYGQETQYF. The DNA of the CDR3 is TGCGCCAGCAGCCAAGATCGGTACGGACAAGAGACCCAGTACTTC.

This clonotype came up a few times. The CDR3 nucleotides read TGTGCCAGCAGAGGGCTAGCGGGGGAGCAGTTCTTC. This codes for CASRGLAGEQFF. The genes are TRBV2 and TRBJ2-1, with 9 positions matching TRBD2. The germline V gene has CDR1 SNHLY and CDR2 FYNNEI. Unmatched junction bases numbered 4, after V lost 6 bases and J lost 10 bases. This CDR3 is 12 amino acids long.

The sample holds a few counts of this clonotype. The chain couples TRBV5-4 to TRBJ2-5, with no clear D. Deletions cut 4 bases from V and 2 bases from J, with 12 bases between. Germline CDR1 is SGHNT and CDR2 is YYREEE (reference sequence). The CDR3 has 14 amino acids. The CDR3: CASSTLETQETQYF. CDR3 DNA sequence: TGTGCCAGCAGCACCCTGGAAACTCAAGAGACCCAGTACTTC.

This clonotype was counted between two and nine times. The genes are TRBV6-1 and TRBJ1-5; 7 bases map to TRBD1. The CDR3 consists of 15 residues. CDR1 MNHNS and CDR2 SASEGT come from the germline V gene. V dropped 6 bases and J dropped 2; count of bases not matched to a gene: 7. The CDR3 region has the DNA TGTGCCAGCAGACTACAGGGGTTGGGCAATCAGCCCCAGCATTTT. Encoded protein: CASRLQGLGNQPQHF.

This clonotype appeared a few times. The genes are TRBV6-2 or TRBV6-3 and TRBJ2-7; 7 bases line up with TRBD1. Trimming removed 4 bases from V and 3 bases from J; junction bases left unmatched: 3. This CDR3 has 13 residues. Germline V CDR1 and CDR2: MNHEY, SVGEGT. The CDR3 DNA is TGTGCCAGCAGTTTCGGGACAGACTACGAGCAGTACGTC. This codes for CASSFGTDYEQYV.

This clonotype was observed at least ten times. As DNA, the CDR3 is TGTGCCAGCAGTTTTAACGTTATACGCACAGATACGCAGTATTTT. This gives the protein CASSFNVIRTDTQYF. The chain combines TRBV12-3 or TRBV12-4 with TRBJ2-3; D not certain. This CDR3 comprises 15 residues. The V end lost 3 bases, the J end lost 1 base, and 11 bases lay between the germline ends.

The V gene is TRBV29-1, the J gene TRBJ2-1, with D tentatively TRBD1 or TRBD2 (5 bases each). Germline values: CDR1 SQVTM, CDR2 ANQGSEA. The CDR3 has 15 amino acids. The V end was cut by 4 bases, the J end by 0 bases, with 13 bases between. DNA for the CDR3: TGCAGCGTTGCGGGACGAGGAGGCTCCTACAATGAGCAGTTCTTC. Translated, it gives CSVAGRGGSYNEQFF.

This clonotype has at least ten counts. This chain uses TRBV10-3 with TRBJ2-5, with a possible D match to TRBD1 (5 bases). Germline V lookup: CDR1 ENHRY, CDR2 SYGVKD. Trimming cost V 3 bases and J 2 bases, with 10 bases left between them. The CDR3 totals 14 residues. CDR3 amino acids: CAISDGARQETQYF. CDR3 sequence (DNA): TGTGCCATCAGTGATGGGGCTCGACAAGAGACCCAGTACTTC.